This T cell receptor (beta chain) was identified during a study of blood T cell repertoires in COVID-19. Study at large: Both acute and convalescent COVID-19 samples were obtained from the United States, Italy and Spain.

In the original workflow: Estimation of nucleated cell counts was performed using reference gene primer amplification. TCRdb's copy holds only in-frame clones and misses some; the assay was immunoSEQ multiplex PCR. V and J calls and clone size are given by that table; D and trimming were obtained from the DNA. Of 200,000 or so clones in the sample, 89% were seen once. Self-reported history from a screening survey and questionnaire set each donor's cohort. CDR3 length: 15 residues. Germline V CDR1 and CDR2: SGHRS, YFSETQ. The J segment lost 1 base and the V segment lost 0 bases, leaving 3 bases of the junction unmatched.

This receptor was obtained from a woman in her 40s with acute COVID-19. The sequenced sample was PBMCs or T cells enriched from blood (not recorded which). The chain uses TRBV5-1 and TRBJ1-1; 7 bases are shared with TRBD1. The CDR3 is CASSLGDRQNTEAFF. Here the CDR3 DNA reads TGCGCCAGCAGCTTGGGGGACAGACAGAACACTGAAGCTTTCTTT.